This T cell receptor (beta chain) was retrieved from a study of OX40 agonist ivuxolimab in advanced cancers. Background on the study: Ivuxolimab was delivered to patients intravenously every 2 weeks at doses spanning 0.01 to 10 mg/kg. There were three patients with partial responses, one having hepatocellular carcinoma and two cutaneous melanoma.

Trimming removed 5 bases from V and 4 bases from J; junction bases left unmatched: 1. The CDR3 extends over 12 amino acids. The germline V gene encodes CDR1 SQVTM and CDR2 ANQGSEA. A note on this clone: Antigen unknown.

Assay: immunoSEQ multiplex PCR; the TCRdb copy retains only in-frame clones and omits some. Of 97,000 or so clones in the sample, around 89% were seen once. Study-wide findings and caveats: Expanded clones were, on average, more numerous among CD8+ T cells than CD4+.

The rearrangement uses TRBV29-1 and TRBJ1-1; TRBD1 matches 10 bases. This clonotype was obtained from an adult with an advanced solid tumor such as melanoma, head and neck, liver or kidney cancer. The sample in question was CD4+ or CD8+ T cells sorted from blood, obtained in a trial of the OX40 agonist ivuxolimab. CDR3 region: CSVRTGGTEAFF. The DNA of the CDR3 is TGCAGCGTTCGGACAGGGGGCACTGAAGCTTTCTTT.